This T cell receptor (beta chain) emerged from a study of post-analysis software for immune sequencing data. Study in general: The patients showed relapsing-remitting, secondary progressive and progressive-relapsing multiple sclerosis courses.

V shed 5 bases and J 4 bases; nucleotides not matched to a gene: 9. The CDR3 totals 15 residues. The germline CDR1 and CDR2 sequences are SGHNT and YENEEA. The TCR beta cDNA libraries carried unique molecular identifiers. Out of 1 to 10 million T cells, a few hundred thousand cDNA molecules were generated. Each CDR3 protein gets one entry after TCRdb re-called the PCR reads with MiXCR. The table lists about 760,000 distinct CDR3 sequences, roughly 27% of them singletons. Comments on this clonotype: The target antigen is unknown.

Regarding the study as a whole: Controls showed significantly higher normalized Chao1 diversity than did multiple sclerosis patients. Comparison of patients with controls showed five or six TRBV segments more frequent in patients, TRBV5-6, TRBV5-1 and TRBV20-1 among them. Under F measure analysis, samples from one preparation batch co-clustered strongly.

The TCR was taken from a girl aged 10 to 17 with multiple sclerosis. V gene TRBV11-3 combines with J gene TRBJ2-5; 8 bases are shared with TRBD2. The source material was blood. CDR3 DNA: TGTGCCAGCAGCGTCGCCGGGACTAGGTCAGAGACCCAGTACTTC. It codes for CASSVAGTRSETQYF.